These 12 T cell receptor beta chains came from one sample sequenced in a study of blood T cells in healthy people across ages. Through a sample-barcoded 5' primer and a J-beta primer mix, a second PCR was run for 7 to 11 cycles. TCRdb fed the 5' RACE reads into MiXCR, producing one record per CDR3 protein. In the table there are around 1,000,000 distinct CDR3 sequences, 25% of which are singletons. The same data also contributed to another study, on T cells of mothers and their children.

Sequencing was done on a sample of blood. The receptors derive from a girl aged 2-10 years in good health.

V and J are TRBV11-1 and TRBJ2-2; D not certain. This CDR3 has 16 amino acids. Germline CDR1 and CDR2: SGHAT and FQDESV (reference sequence). V was clipped by 6 bases and J by 0 bases, with 14 bases between them. DNA of the CDR3: TGTGCCAGCAGTAGGCGGCCCATAGCGAACACCGGGGAGCTGTTTTTT. Its protein is CASSRRPIANTGELFF.

The rearrangement links TRBV6-1 to TRBJ1-5; D call uncertain. Germline values: CDR1 MNHNS, CDR2 SASEGT. Trimming shortened V by 4 bases and J by 5 bases, and 9 bases separated the two germline ends. The CDR3 is 13 residues long. The CDR3 DNA reads TGTGCCAGCAGTGTAAGGGATTATCAGCCCCAGCATTTT. This translates into CASSVRDYQPQHF.

V usage is TRBV2 and J usage is TRBJ2-5; TRBD2 is a possible D gene (6 bases). V lost 6 bases and J lost 2, with 16 bases in between. CDR1 is SNHLY and CDR2 is FYNNEI in the germline V gene. The CDR3 totals 15 residues. As DNA, the CDR3 is TGTGCCAGCAGAATCGACACGGGGGTTCAAGAGACCCAGTACTTC. Translated: CASRIDTGVQETQYF. Using reference TRBV2 and TRBJ2-5 for the parts outside the CDR3, the full variable domain is EPEVTQTPSHQVTQMGQEVILRCVPISNHLYFYWYRQILGQKVEFLVSFYNNEISEKSEIFDDQFSVERPDGSNFTLKIRSTKLEDSAMYFCASRIDTGVQETQYFGPGTRLLVL.

This clonotype occurred a few times. V gene TRBV7-2 combines with J gene TRBJ2-2; D gene ambiguous. The germline CDR1 and CDR2 sequences are SGHTA and FQGNSA. V gave up 0 bases and J gave up 4 bases, with 9 bases separating them. This CDR3 is 15 amino acids long. CDR3 sequence: CASSLAHGSTGELFF. CDR3 coding DNA: TGTGCCAGCAGCTTAGCACATGGCAGCACCGGGGAGCTGTTTTTT.

The chain combines TRBV7-3 with TRBJ2-3, with TRBD2 identical over 8 bases. The CDR3 sequence is 16 residues long. Germline CDR1 reads SGHTA; CDR2 reads FQGTGA. After removal of 2 bases from V and 4 bases from J, the junction contained 8 bases not matched to a gene. The CDR3 protein is CASSLFNGGAADTQYF. DNA of the CDR3: TGTGCCAGCAGCTTATTTAACGGGGGGGCCGCAGATACGCAGTATTTT.

J is TRBJ1-1 and V is TRBV4-1; 7 bases fit TRBD1. CDR1 MGHRA and CDR2 YSYEKL come from the germline V gene. V dropped 1 base and J dropped 5; count of bases not matched to a gene: 4. The CDR3 has 14 residues. CDR3 sequence: CASSQVQGGTEAFF. CDR3 sequence (DNA): TGCGCCAGCAGCCAAGTTCAGGGGGGTACTGAAGCTTTCTTT.

This chain connects TRBV18 to TRBJ1-3, with 7 bases lining up with TRBD1. Germline assignment: CDR1 KGHSH and CDR2 LQKENI. CDR3 length equals 14 residues. Trimming removed 5 bases from V and 2 bases from J; junction bases left unmatched: 3. The CDR3 DNA reads as TGTGCCAGCTCAAGCGGACAGGCTGGAAACACCATATATTTT. It encodes CASSSGQAGNTIYF.

The CDR3 DNA reads TGTGCCACCAGTGATCCTAAAGCGGGTAGCACAGATACGCAGTATTTT. As protein: CATSDPKAGSTDTQYF. This rearrangement joins TRBV24-1 to TRBJ2-3; D is perhaps TRBD2 (6 bases). Trimming shortened V by 3 bases and J by 0 bases, and 12 bases separated the two germline ends. Germline CDR1 KGHDR, CDR2 SFDVKD. The CDR3 contains 16 residues.

This chain links TRBV12-3 or TRBV12-4 with TRBJ1-4; D unclear. The V and J ends lost 5 bases and 0 bases respectively, with 19 bases between them. The CDR3 contains 18 residues. The CDR3 reads CASSPTNEWIATNEKLFF. The DNA of the CDR3 is TGTGCCAGCAGTCCAACGAATGAATGGATAGCAACTAATGAAAAACTGTTTTTT.

V and J are TRBV28 and TRBJ2-2, with 10 bases aligning to TRBD2. Germline CDR1 reads MDHEN; CDR2 reads SYDVKM. The V gene end was trimmed by 3 bases and the J gene end by 7 bases; junction bases not matched to a gene: 11. There are 17 residues in the CDR3. The CDR3 sequence: CASSLGGLAGVNGELFF. The CDR3 DNA follows: TGTGCCAGCAGTTTGGGAGGTCTAGCGGGAGTTAACGGGGAGCTGTTTTTT.

This rearrangement joins TRBV4-1 to TRBJ2-4, with D unresolved. Germline CDR1 reads MGHRA; CDR2 reads YSYEKL. The length of the CDR3 is 18 residues. V lost 0 bases and J 0 bases, leaving 15 bases between the germline ends. CDR3 DNA sequence: TGCGCCAGCAGCCAAGATTACCCTAATCTACTAGCCAAAAACATTCAGTACTTC. Amino acids: CASSQDYPNLLAKNIQYF.

V usage is TRBV3-1 and J usage is TRBJ2-1; 12 positions match TRBD2. The DNA end favors TRBJ2-7, so the J call may be wrong. CDR1 is LGHDT, CDR2 YNNKEL, per germline (reference sequence). The CDR3 totals 16 residues. CDR3 nucleotide sequence: TGTGCCAGCAGCCGGACTAGCGGGGTCCCATTCTACGAGCAGTACTTC. It specifies CASSRTSGVPFYEQYF.